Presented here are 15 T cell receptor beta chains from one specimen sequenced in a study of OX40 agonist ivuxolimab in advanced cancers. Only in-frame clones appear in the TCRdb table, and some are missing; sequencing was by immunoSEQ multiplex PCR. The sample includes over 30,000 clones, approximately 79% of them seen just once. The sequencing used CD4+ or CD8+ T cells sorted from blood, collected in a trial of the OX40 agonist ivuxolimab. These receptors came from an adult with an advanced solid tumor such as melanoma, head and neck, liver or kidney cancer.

The CDR3 DNA follows: TGTGCCAGCAGACTTCTCGTGGGATCCTACGAGCAGTACTTC. Amino acids: CASRLLVGSYEQYF. This sequence joins TRBV6-1 and TRBJ2-7; D call uncertain. Looked up from germline, CDR1 is MNHNS and CDR2 is SASEGT. Deletions cut 6 bases from V and 1 base from J, with 13 bases between. This CDR3 is 14 amino acids long.

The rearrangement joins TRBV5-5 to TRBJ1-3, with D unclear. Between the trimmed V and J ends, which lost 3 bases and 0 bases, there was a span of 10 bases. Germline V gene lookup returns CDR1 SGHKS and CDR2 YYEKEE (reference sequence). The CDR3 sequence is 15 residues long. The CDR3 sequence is CASSWSPASGNTIYF. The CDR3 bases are TGTGCCAGCAGCTGGAGTCCCGCCTCTGGAAACACCATATATTTT.

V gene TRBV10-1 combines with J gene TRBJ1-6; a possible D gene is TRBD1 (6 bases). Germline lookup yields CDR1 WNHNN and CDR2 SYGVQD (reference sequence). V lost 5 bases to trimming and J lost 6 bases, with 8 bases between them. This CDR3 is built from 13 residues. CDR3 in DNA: TGCGCCAGCAGTTTGGACAGTAATTCACCCCTCCACTTT. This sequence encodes CASSLDSNSPLHF.

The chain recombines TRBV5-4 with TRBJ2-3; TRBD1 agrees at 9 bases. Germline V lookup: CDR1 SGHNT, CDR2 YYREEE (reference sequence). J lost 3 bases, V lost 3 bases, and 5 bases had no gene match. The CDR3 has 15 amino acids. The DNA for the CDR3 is TGTGCCAGCAGCTCCGGGACAGGGAATACAGATACGCAGTATTTT. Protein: CASSSGTGNTDTQYF.

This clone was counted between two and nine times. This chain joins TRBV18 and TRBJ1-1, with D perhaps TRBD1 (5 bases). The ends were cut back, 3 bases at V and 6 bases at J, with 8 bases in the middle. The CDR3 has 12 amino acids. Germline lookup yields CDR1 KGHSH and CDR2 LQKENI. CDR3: CASSPDISEAFF. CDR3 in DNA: TGTGCCAGCTCACCGGACATTTCTGAAGCTTTCTTT.

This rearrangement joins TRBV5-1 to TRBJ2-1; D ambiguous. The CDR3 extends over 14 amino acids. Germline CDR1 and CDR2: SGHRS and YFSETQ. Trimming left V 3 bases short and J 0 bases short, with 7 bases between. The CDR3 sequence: CASSSVGSYNEQFF. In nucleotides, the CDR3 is TGCGCCAGCAGCTCGGTTGGCTCCTACAATGAGCAGTTCTTC.

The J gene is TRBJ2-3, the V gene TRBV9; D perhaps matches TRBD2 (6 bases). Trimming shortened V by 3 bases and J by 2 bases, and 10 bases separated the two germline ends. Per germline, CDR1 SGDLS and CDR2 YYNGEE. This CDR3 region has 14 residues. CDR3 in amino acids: CASSGGGATDTQYF. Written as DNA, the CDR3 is TGTGCCAGCAGCGGGGGCGGGGCCACAGATACGCAGTATTTT.

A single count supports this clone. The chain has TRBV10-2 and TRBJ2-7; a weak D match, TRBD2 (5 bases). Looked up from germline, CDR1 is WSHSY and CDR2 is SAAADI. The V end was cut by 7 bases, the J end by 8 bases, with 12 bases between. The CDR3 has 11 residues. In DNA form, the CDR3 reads TGCGCCAGCACGTCGGGGAGCCAGCAGTACTTC. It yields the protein CASTSGSQQYF.

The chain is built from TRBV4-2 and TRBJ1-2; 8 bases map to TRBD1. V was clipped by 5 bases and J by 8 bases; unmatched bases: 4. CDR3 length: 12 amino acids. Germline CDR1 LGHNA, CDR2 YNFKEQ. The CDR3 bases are TGTGCCAGCAGCTTCACAGGGGGAGGCTACACCTTC. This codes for CASSFTGGGYTF.

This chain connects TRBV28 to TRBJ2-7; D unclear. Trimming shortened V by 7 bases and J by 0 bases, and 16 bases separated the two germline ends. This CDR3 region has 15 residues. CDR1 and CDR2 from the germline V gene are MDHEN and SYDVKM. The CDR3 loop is CASKLDGVSSYEQYF. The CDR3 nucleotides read TGTGCCAGCAAGCTAGACGGAGTGAGCTCCTACGAGCAGTACTTC.

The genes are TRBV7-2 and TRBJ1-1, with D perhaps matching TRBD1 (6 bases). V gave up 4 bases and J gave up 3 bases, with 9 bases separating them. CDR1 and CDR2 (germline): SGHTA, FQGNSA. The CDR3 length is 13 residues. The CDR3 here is CASSSQGHTEAFF. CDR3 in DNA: TGTGCCAGCAGCTCCCAGGGGCACACTGAAGCTTTCTTT. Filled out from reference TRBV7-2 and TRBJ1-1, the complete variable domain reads GAGVSQSPSNKVTEKGKDVELRCDPISGHTALYWYRQSLGQGLEFLIYFQGNSAPDKSGLPSDRFSAERTGGSVSTLTIQRTQQEDSAVYLCASSSQGHTEAFFGQGTRLTVV.

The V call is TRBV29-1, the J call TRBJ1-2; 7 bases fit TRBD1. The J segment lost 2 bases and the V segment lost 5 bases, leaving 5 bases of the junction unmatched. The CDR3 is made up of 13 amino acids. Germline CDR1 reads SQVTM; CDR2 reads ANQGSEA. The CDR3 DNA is TGCAGCGTTCAGGGGGGGGCGAACTATGGCTACACCTTC. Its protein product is CSVQGGANYGYTF.

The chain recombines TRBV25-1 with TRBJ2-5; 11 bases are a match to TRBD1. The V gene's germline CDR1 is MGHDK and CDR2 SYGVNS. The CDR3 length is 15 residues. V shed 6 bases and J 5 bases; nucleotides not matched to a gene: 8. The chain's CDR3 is CASSLRGQGAETQYF. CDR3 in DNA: TGTGCCAGCAGCCTCCGCGGACAGGGGGCCGAGACCCAGTACTTC.

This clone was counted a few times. The CDR3 nucleotides read TGTGCCAGCAGTTCTGTCATCGGAGGCTACACCTTC. Protein: CASSSVIGGYTF. The chain employs TRBV28 and TRBJ1-2; D is ambiguous. The V end lost 4 bases, the J end lost 8 bases, and 11 bases lay between the germline ends. The CDR3 sequence is 12 residues long. Germline CDR1 is MDHEN and CDR2 is SYDVKM.

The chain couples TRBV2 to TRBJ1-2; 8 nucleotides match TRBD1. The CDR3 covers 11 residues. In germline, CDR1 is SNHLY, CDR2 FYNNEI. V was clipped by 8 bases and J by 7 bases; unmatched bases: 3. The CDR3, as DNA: TGTGCCAGCGGGACAGGTCTTGGCTACACCTTC. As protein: CASGTGLGYTF.